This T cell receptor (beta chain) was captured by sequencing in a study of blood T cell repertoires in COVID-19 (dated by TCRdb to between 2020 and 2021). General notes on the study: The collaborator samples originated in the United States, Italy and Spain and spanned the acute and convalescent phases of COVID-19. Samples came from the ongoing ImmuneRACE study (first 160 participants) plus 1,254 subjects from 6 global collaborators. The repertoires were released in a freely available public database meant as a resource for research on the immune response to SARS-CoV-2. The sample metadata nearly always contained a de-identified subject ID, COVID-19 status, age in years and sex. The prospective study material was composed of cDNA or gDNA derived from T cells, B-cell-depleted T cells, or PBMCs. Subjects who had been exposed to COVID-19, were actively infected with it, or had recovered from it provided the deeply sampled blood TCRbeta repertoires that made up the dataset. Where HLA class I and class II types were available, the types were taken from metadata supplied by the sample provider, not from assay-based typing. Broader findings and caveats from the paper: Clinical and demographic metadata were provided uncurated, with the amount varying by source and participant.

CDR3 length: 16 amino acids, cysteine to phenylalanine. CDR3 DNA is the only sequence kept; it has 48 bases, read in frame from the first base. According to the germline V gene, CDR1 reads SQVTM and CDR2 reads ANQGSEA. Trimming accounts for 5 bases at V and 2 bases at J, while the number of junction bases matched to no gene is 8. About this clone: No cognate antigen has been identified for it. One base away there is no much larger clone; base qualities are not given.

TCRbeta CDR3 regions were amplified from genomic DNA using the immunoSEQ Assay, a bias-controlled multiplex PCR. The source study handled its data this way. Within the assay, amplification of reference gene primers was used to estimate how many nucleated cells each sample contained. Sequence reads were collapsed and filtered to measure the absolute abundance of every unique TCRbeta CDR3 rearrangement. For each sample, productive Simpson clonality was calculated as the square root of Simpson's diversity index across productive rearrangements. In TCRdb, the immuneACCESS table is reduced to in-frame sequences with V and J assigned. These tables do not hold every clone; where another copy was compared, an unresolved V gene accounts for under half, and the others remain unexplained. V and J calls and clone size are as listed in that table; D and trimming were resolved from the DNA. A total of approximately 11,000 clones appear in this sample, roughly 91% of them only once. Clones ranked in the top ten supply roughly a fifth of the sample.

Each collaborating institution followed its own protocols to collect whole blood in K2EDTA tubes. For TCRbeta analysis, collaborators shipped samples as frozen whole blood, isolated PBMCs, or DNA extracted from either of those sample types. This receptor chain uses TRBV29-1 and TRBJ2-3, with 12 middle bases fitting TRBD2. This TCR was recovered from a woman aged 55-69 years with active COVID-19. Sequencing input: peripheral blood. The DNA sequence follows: TGCAGCGTTAGAAGGACTAGCGGGGTCACCACAGATACGCAGTATTTT. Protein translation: CSVRRTSGVTTDTQYF.